This T cell receptor (beta chain) was sequenced during a study of T cell responses to AZD1222 COVID-19 vaccine. General study points: Just a handful of AZD1222 recipients tested seropositive at baseline. Elevations in Spike-specific TCR breadth and depth followed administration of two AZD1222 doses. Donors were chiefly white British, with a greater number of females, and clonal diversity was perhaps underestimated. Repertoire collection took place solely once the T cell response had peaked.

The CDR3 is 14 residues long. V was trimmed by 1 base and J by 0 bases, leaving 6 bases between them. Germline loops: CDR1 MDHEN, CDR2 SYDVKM. Some clones are missing from TCRdb's copy, which holds only in-frame ones; the method was immunoSEQ multiplex PCR. In the table there are under 130,000 clones, around 87% of which are singletons. About this clone itself: As yet, its antigen is unknown.

This receptor was taken from an adult in good health. This material consisted of peripheral blood, taken on day 0 of AZD1222 vaccination. The V and J genes are TRBV28 and TRBJ2-5, with D uncertain. The CDR3 DNA reads TGTGCCAGCAGTTTATCCTGGTACCAAGAGACCCAGTACTTC. Encoded protein: CASSLSWYQETQYF. The variable domain in full, completed from reference TRBV28 and TRBJ2-5, reads DVKVTQSSRYLVKRTGEKVFLECVQDMDHENMFWYRQDPGLGLRLIYFSYDVKMKEKGDIPEGYSVSREKKERFSLILESASTNQTSMYLCASSLSWYQETQYFGPGTRLLVL.